The T cell receptor beta chain described here comes from a study of blood T cell repertoires in COVID-19. For the study at large: In each case, the material was cDNA or gDNA derived from T cells, B-cell-depleted T cells, or PBMCs.

In the case of this clone: Germline is not matched at one junction end, which may reflect a read error.

Per the original methods: Cell counts per sample came from amplifying reference gene primers. Sequenced by immunoSEQ multiplex PCR; TCRdb stores in-frame clones only, minus some. D and trimming come from the DNA, and the V and J calls and clone size come from that table. The table lists a few hundred thousand clones, about nine tenths of them singletons. Recruitment covered about two dozen US areas and drew participants whose ages spanned roughly 18 to 89 years. Assignment of participants to cohorts was predicated upon participant-reported clinical history. The sequence derives from a man aged 25-45 years in a cohort exposed to, infected with or recovered from COVID-19 (not recorded which). What was sequenced was PBMCs or T cells enriched from blood (not recorded which).

The CDR3 loop is CASSGTRGTEAPF. As DNA, the CDR3 is TGTGCCAGCAGCGGCACCAGAGGTACGGAAGCGCCCTTT. The genes are TRBV6-5 and TRBJ1-6; no clear D. The CDR3 consists of 13 residues. Germline V CDR1 and CDR2: MNHEY, SVGAGI.